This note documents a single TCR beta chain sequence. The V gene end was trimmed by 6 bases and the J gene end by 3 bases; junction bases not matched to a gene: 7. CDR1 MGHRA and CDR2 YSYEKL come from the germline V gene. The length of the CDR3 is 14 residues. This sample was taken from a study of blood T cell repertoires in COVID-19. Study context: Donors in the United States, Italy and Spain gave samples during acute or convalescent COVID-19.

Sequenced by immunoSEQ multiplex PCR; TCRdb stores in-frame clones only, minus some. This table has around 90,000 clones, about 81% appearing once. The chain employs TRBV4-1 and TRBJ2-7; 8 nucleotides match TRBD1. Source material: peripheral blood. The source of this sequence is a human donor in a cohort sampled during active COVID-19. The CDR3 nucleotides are TGCGCCAGCAGTCAACGACAGGGGCTCTACGAGCAGTACTTC. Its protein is CASSQRQGLYEQYF.